The 26 T cell receptor beta chains listed next were all sequenced from one sample in a study of cytomegalovirus exposure and HLA in healthy donors. The PCR used 60 Vbeta and 13 Jbeta primers. The assay was immunoSEQ multiplex PCR, and TCRdb's table has in-frame clones only and misses some. The sample records 60,000 to 70,000 clones, under 85% being singletons. The sequencing input was PBMCs. The receptor source for this set is a woman aged 25 to 39 in good health and CMV-seronegative.

This clone was observed a single time. DNA for the CDR3: TGTGCCAGCAGCTATCGGGGACAGTCGAAGTTGGAGACCCAGTACTTC. Residues: CASSYRGQSKLETQYF. J is TRBJ2-5 and V is TRBV5-6; 7 nucleotides agree with TRBD1. The CDR3 loop spans 16 amino acids. Germline V CDR1 and CDR2: SGHDT, YYEEEE. J was trimmed by 5 bases and V by 3 bases; bases with no gene match: 13.

The rearrangement joins TRBV11-3 to TRBJ2-1; 7 nucleotides align to TRBD1. With 4 bases clipped from V and 7 bases from J, the junction kept 10 bases outside the gene matches. This CDR3 has 15 residues. Germline CDR1 and CDR2: SGHNT and YENEEA. The CDR3 loop is CASSSDRVTRNEQFF. CDR3 coding DNA: TGTGCCAGCAGCTCCGACAGGGTTACACGGAATGAGCAGTTCTTC.

The chain recombines TRBV29-1 with TRBJ2-6; 7 bases fit TRBD1. Trimming took 6 bases from V and 0 from J; bases not matched to a gene: 14. CDR1 is SQVTM, CDR2 ANQGSEA, per germline. CDR3 length: 18 amino acids. The CDR3 nucleotides read TGCAGCGTCTCACCCCCGGGACAGAAACTCTCTGGGGCCAACGTCCTGACTTTC. Translated: CSVSPPGQKLSGANVLTF.

This clone was seen once. The gene calls are TRBV30 and TRBJ1-6; D unclear. V shed 4 bases and J shed 6 bases, with 10 bases lying between them. The germline CDR1 and CDR2 sequences are GTSNPN and SVGIG (reference sequence). This CDR3 has 13 amino acids. The CDR3 protein is CAWTSGSNSPLHF. The CDR3 DNA is TGTGCCTGGACCTCGGGATCTAATTCACCCCTCCACTTT.

The chain is built from TRBV5-8 and TRBJ2-5; 11 positions match TRBD2. CDR1 is SGHTS, CDR2 YDEGEE, per germline. The CDR3 spans 19 residues. J was trimmed by 3 bases and V by 4 bases; bases with no gene match: 17. In DNA form, the CDR3 reads TGTGCCAGCAGCCCGCCGACGATAGCGGGAGGGCAATTAGAAGAGACCCAGTACTTC. Protein product: CASSPPTIAGGQLEETQYF.

The chain has TRBV19 and TRBJ1-1; D may be TRBD1 (6 bases). The CDR3 spans 14 residues. V lost 5 bases and J 5 bases, leaving 15 bases between the germline ends. Germline V gene lookup returns CDR1 LNHDA and CDR2 SQIVND (reference sequence). Here the CDR3 reads CASSYLGGFTEAFF. CDR3 in DNA: TGTGCCAGTAGTTATCTAGGGGGTTTTACTGAAGCTTTCTTT.

This chain uses TRBV10-2 with TRBJ1-1; no definite D call. CDR1 and CDR2 from the germline V gene are WSHSY and SAAADI. V gave up 3 bases and J gave up 5 bases, with 13 bases separating them. This CDR3 is built from 14 residues. CDR3 in amino acids: CASSERVGETEAFF. CDR3 bases: TGCGCCAGCAGTGAAAGGGTCGGGGAAACTGAAGCTTTCTTT.

The V call is TRBV10-3, the J call TRBJ1-4; no definite D call. The CDR3 has 14 residues. V lost 3 bases to trimming and J lost 4 bases, with 9 bases between them. Germline CDR1 and CDR2: ENHRY and SYGVKD. As DNA, the CDR3 is TGTGCCATCAGTGACAGGTTAGGTAATGAAAAACTGTTTTTT. Translating gives CAISDRLGNEKLFF.

This chain uses TRBV4-1 with TRBJ2-3; TRBD2 agrees at 11 bases. Germline V lookup: CDR1 MGHRA, CDR2 YSYEKL. The CDR3 totals 15 residues. The junction had 4 bases not matched to a gene; V was cut back by 2 bases and J by 6 bases. The CDR3 DNA reads as TGCGCCAGCAGCCAACTACTAGCGGGAGCTGATACGCAGTATTTT. It codes for CASSQLLAGADTQYF.

J is TRBJ2-3 and V is TRBV5-1; TRBD2 agrees at 11 bases. Trimming removed 4 bases from V and 3 bases from J; junction bases left unmatched: 7. In germline, CDR1 is SGHRS, CDR2 YFSETQ. The CDR3 covers 16 residues. The CDR3 region has the DNA TGCGCCAGCAGCCCTTCTCTAGCGGGAGGAACAGATACGCAGTATTTT. It codes for CASSPSLAGGTDTQYF.

The CDR3 region has the DNA TGTGCCAGCAGCACATCCGGGACAGTGGAAAAACTGTTTTTT. It specifies CASSTSGTVEKLFF. V and J are TRBV7-9 and TRBJ1-4; 7 bases fit TRBD1. The CDR3 extends over 14 amino acids. With V trimmed by 5 bases and J by 8 bases, 8 bases remained unmatched. Germline V gives CDR1 SEHNR, CDR2 FQNEAQ (reference sequence).

This rearrangement joins TRBV7-2 to TRBJ1-2; the match to TRBD1 covers 7 bases. The ends lost 4 bases at V and 7 bases at J; junction bases unmatched: 6. Germline assignment: CDR1 SGHTA and CDR2 FQGNSA. The CDR3 loop spans 13 amino acids. The CDR3 reads CASSSRQGPGYTF. The CDR3 DNA reads as TGTGCCAGCAGCTCGCGACAGGGCCCTGGCTACACCTTC.

This chain uses TRBV4-1 with TRBJ1-3; unclear D gene. V was trimmed by 4 bases and J by 2 bases, leaving 15 bases between them. The germline gives CDR1 MGHRA, CDR2 YSYEKL. The CDR3 totals 16 residues. The CDR3 is CASSRFEEGAGNTIYF. The CDR3 nucleotides are TGCGCCAGCAGCCGATTCGAGGAGGGCGCTGGAAACACCATATATTTT.

V and J are TRBV11-2 and TRBJ2-1, with TRBD2 matching 11 bases. V lost 2 bases, J lost 6 bases, and 6 bases stayed unmatched. This CDR3 contains 16 residues. Germline V gene sequence: CDR1 SGHAT, CDR2 FQNNGV. The CDR3 region is CASSLLSGRAANEQFF. In nucleotides, the CDR3 is TGTGCCAGCAGCTTACTTAGCGGGAGGGCGGCCAATGAGCAGTTCTTC.

The chain is built from TRBV27 and TRBJ1-1, with 7 positions matching TRBD1. Germline CDR1 reads MNHEY; CDR2 reads SMNVEV (reference sequence). Germline trimming cut 8 bases from V and 2 bases from J; bases unmatched to any gene: 2. CDR3 length: 12 amino acids. CDR3 amino acids: CASRDSNTEAFF. The CDR3, as DNA: TGTGCCAGCCGGGACAGTAACACTGAAGCTTTCTTT.

The J gene is TRBJ1-1, the V gene TRBV11-2; maybe TRBD1 (6 bases). The germline V gene has CDR1 SGHAT and CDR2 FQNNGV. This CDR3 region has 16 residues. Trimming left V 5 bases short and J 1 base short, with 17 bases between. The CDR3 sequence: CASSPHRTVGNTEAFF. For the CDR3, the DNA is TGTGCCAGCAGCCCCCACAGGACAGTGGGGAACACTGAAGCTTTCTTT.

This clone has more than one count but fewer than ten. At one end the junction does not follow the germline gene, possibly because of a read error. The chain links TRBV2 to TRBJ2-7; D gene uncertain. CDR1 is SNHLY, CDR2 FYNNEI, per germline. The CDR3 length is 11 residues. CDR3 region: CDSKAAYEQYF. CDR3 DNA sequence: TGTGACAGCAAGGCGGCCTACGAGCAGTACTTC.

The chain uses TRBV30 and TRBJ2-2; D gene uncertain. Germline CDR1 reads GTSNPN; CDR2 reads SVGIG (reference sequence). CDR3 length: 14 residues. Between the trimmed V and J ends, which lost 5 bases and 6 bases, there was a span of 16 bases. The CDR3 sequence: CAWSLWAFPGELFF. As DNA, the CDR3 is TGTGCCTGGTCTCTCTGGGCATTCCCCGGGGAGCTGTTTTTT.

The chain recombines TRBV30 with TRBJ2-5; 11 positions agree with TRBD2. Germline CDR1 is GTSNPN and CDR2 is SVGIG (reference sequence). The CDR3 totals 15 residues. J lost 4 bases, V lost 2 bases, and 6 bases had no gene match. DNA of the CDR3: TGTGCCTGGAGTCCCTTAGCGGGGGGGCGAGAGACCCAGTACTTC. It codes for CAWSPLAGGRETQYF.

The chain recombines TRBV14 with TRBJ1-1, with a possible D match to TRBD1 (6 bases). CDR1 and CDR2 from the germline V gene are SGHDN and FVKESK. The CDR3 covers 15 residues. Trimming stripped 1 base from V and 1 base from J, with 10 bases between. This CDR3 reads CASSQVAGANTEAFF. The CDR3 DNA is TGTGCCAGCAGCCAAGTTGCAGGGGCGAACACTGAAGCTTTCTTT.

As concerns this clone: Other DNA variants within this sample encode the same CDR3. The CDR3 here is CASSLGVLREQYF. The DNA of the CDR3 is TGTGCCAGCAGCTTGGGCGTATTGAGGGAGCAGTACTTC. The genes are TRBV5-6 and TRBJ2-7; D is unresolved. Between the trimmed V and J ends, which lost 0 bases and 7 bases, there was a span of 11 bases. Germline lookup yields CDR1 SGHDT and CDR2 YYEEEE. The length of the CDR3 is 13 residues.

The chain combines TRBV2 with TRBJ2-3, with 13 bases matching TRBD2. The V gene's germline CDR1 is SNHLY and CDR2 FYNNEI. V dropped 6 bases and J dropped 2; count of bases not matched to a gene: 2. The length of the CDR3 is 15 residues. CDR3 region: CASSTSGRATDTQYF. The CDR3 bases are TGTGCCAGCAGCACTAGCGGGAGGGCCACAGATACGCAGTATTTT.

This rearrangement joins TRBV10-1 to TRBJ1-5; perhaps TRBD1 as D (5 bases). The CDR3 contains 16 residues. Germline V CDR1 and CDR2: WNHNN, SYGVQD (reference sequence). Trimming stripped 1 base from V and 0 bases from J, with 10 bases between. CDR3 loop: CASSEYGTNSNQPQHF. The CDR3 DNA is TGCGCCAGCAGTGAGTATGGGACTAATAGCAATCAGCCCCAGCATTTT.

This rearrangement joins TRBV11-2 to TRBJ2-7; TRBD1 might be the D (5 bases). This CDR3 has 12 amino acids. Per germline, CDR1 SGHAT and CDR2 FQNNGV. V was pared by 1 base and J by 5 bases, with 6 bases between. The CDR3 loop reads CASSLGGHEQYF. The CDR3 DNA follows: TGTGCCAGCAGCTTAGGGGGCCACGAGCAGTACTTC. Full variable domain (remainder filled in from reference TRBV11-2 and TRBJ2-7): EAGVAQSPRYKIIEKRQSVAFWCNPISGHATLYWYQQILGQGPKLLIQFQNNGVVDDSQLPKDRFSAERLKGVDSTLKIQPAKLEDSAVYLCASSLGGHEQYFGPGTRLTVT.

J is TRBJ2-5 and V is TRBV19; D is undetermined. Germline values: CDR1 LNHDA, CDR2 SQIVND (reference sequence). V was cut by 2 bases and J by 1 base, with 5 bases left in between. The CDR3 runs to 13 residues. CDR3 coding DNA: TGTGCCAGTAGTATACGGTTCCAAGAGACCCAGTACTTC. It yields the protein CASSIRFQETQYF.

Only one count was recorded for this clone. The chain links TRBV4-1 to TRBJ1-4; possible D gene TRBD1, 6 bases. Trimming stripped 1 base from V and 0 bases from J, with 15 bases between. This CDR3 region has 18 residues. CDR1 and CDR2 (germline): MGHRA, YSYEKL. The CDR3 region has the DNA TGCGCCAGCAGCCAAGTGTCGGGGGGGCGGGCAACTAATGAAAAACTGTTTTTT. Protein product: CASSQVSGGRATNEKLFF.